Listed below are T cell receptor beta chains from one sample, sequenced in a study of blood T cell repertoires in COVID-19. The protocol was immunoSEQ multiplex PCR, while the TCRdb copy is restricted to in-frame clones and leaves out a portion. The sample lists some 270,000 clones; roughly 88% were seen once. Sequenced input: peripheral blood. The receptors here all came from a human donor with COVID-19, enrolled during active disease. The donor label of this sample is uncertain. Each CDR3 is given with its conserved first and last residue. A D gene is named only where the DNA matches it firmly. Not all rows give a size; the values are once, few, many and, for expanded clones, a class.

TRBV6-6	14	TRBJ2-7	NA	NA	TGTGCCAGCAGGCAGTCGGGGTCCGCCTACGAGCAGTACTTC	CASRQSGSAYEQYF
TRBV5-6	15	TRBJ1-1	few	NA	TGTGCCAGCAGCTTTGGGTTTAAGGGGATCGCTGAAGCTTTCTTT	CASSFGFKGIAEAFF
TRBV11-1	15	TRBJ2-7	NA	NA	TGTGCCAGCAGCTTAAGGAGGGGGGGATCCTACGAGCAGTACTTC	CASSLRRGGSYEQYF
TRBV5-4	14	TRBJ2-5	NA	TRBD1	TGTGCCAGCAGCCGGGACAGCTTTAAAGAGACCCAGTACTTC	CASSRDSFKETQYF
TRBV28	13	TRBJ2-7	NA	NA	TGTGCCAGCCGCCAGTCAGATCCCTACGAGCAGTACTTC	CASRQSDPYEQYF
TRBV2	14	TRBJ1-5	NA	NA	TGTGCCAGCAGTGCCACACGTAGCAATCAGCCCCAGCATTTT	CASSATRSNQPQHF
TRBV18	15	TRBJ2-7	once	TRBD1	TGTGCCAGCTCACCCTCGACAGGGAAGGGCTACGAGCAGTACTTC	CASSPSTGKGYEQYF
TRBV25-1	14	TRBJ1-2	NA	NA	TGTGCCAGCAGCTCGTTTGGCAGGGACTATGGCTACACCTTC	CASSSFGRDYGYTF
TRBV19	14	TRBJ1-6	few	TRBD1	TGTGCCAGTAGTACGACAGGGGATAATTCACCCCTCCACTTT	CASSTTGDNSPLHF
TRBV4-3	14	TRBJ2-7	NA	NA	TGCGCCAGCAGCCGGGGCGGGGGCACCTACGAGCAGTACTTC	CASSRGGGTYEQYF
TRBV7-9	14	TRBJ1-1	NA	TRBD1	TGTGCCAGCAGCCAGGACAGGTCGTACGACGAAGCTTTCTTT	CASSQDRSYDEAFF
TRBV5-8	15	TRBJ1-5	NA	NA	TGTGCCAGCAGCTTCCAGAGGAGCAACAATCAGCCCCAGCATTTT	CASSFQRSNNQPQHF
TRBV30	15	TRBJ2-1	once	TRBD2	TGTGCCTGGAGTGTAGGTGAGCGGGGCTACAATGAGCAGTTCTTC	CAWSVGERGYNEQFF
TRBV19	16	TRBJ2-2	NA	NA	TGTGCCAGTAGTATAGGGCCAGGGACGAACACCGGGGAGCTGTTTTTT	CASSIGPGTNTGELFF
TRBV10-2	16	TRBJ1-5	NA	TRBD1	TGCGCCAGCAGTGATCCGACAGGGTATAGCAATCAGCCCCAGCATTTT	CASSDPTGYSNQPQHF
TRBV6-5	13	TRBJ2-5	NA	NA	TGTGCCAGCAGTTTTCGGGAAGGGGAGACCCAGTACTTC	CASSFREGETQYF
TRBV5-1	12	TRBJ1-1	once	NA	TGCGCCAGCGGGCAGCCGGGGACTGAAGCTTTCTTT	CASGQPGTEAFF
TRBV4-3	15	TRBJ2-6	NA	NA	TGCGCCAGCAGCCGGAGTCCCTCTGGGGCCAACGTCCTGACTTTC	CASSRSPSGANVLTF
TRBV2	15	TRBJ1-2	NA	NA	TGTGCCAGCAGTGAATATGGCGGTCAGAACTATGGCTACACCTTC	CASSEYGGQNYGYTF
TRBV7-9	14	TRBJ2-7	once	TRBD1	TGTGCCAGCAGCCTAGGGGACAGGGGTGACGAGCAGTACTTC	CASSLGDRGDEQYF
TRBV4-1	15	TRBJ2-3	NA	NA	TGCGCCAGCGGAAAACAGGTTCGCAGGACAGATACGCAGTATTTT	CASGKQVRRTDTQYF
TRBV6-5	15	TRBJ2-1	NA	TRBD2	TGTGCCAGCAGCGGAGGGCTAGCGGGAGTCGGTGAGCAGTTCTTC	CASSGGLAGVGEQFF
TRBV11-2	13	TRBJ1-5	NA	NA	TGTGCCAGCAGCTTAGTAAGCAATCAGCCCCAGCATTTT	CASSLVSNQPQHF
TRBV9	16	TRBJ1-6	NA	TRBD1	TGTGCCAGCAGCGAATCTTTAAGGACAGGGGATCCACCCCTCCACTTT	CASSESLRTGDPPLHF
TRBV27	16	TRBJ2-7	NA	TRBD2	TGTGCCAGCAGCCCACCGGGACTAGCGGGAACATTTGAGCAGTACTTC	CASSPPGLAGTFEQYF
TRBV2	17	TRBJ2-2	NA	NA	TGTGCCAGCAGTGGAAGGGGGAAGGGACAGAACACCGGGGAGCTGTTTTTT	CASSGRGKGQNTGELFF
TRBV19	13	TRBJ1-1	NA	NA	TGTGCCAGTAGCCCTAATAGGAACACTGAAGCTTTCTTT	CASSPNRNTEAFF
TRBV27	14	TRBJ2-7	NA	NA	TGTGCCAGCAGTTCGTACGGCGGTTCCTACGAGCAGTACTTC	CASSSYGGSYEQYF
TRBV5-1	15	TRBJ2-1	NA	NA	TGCGCCAGCAGCTTGGAAGCGGGTTCCTACAATGAGCAGTTCTTC	CASSLEAGSYNEQFF
TRBV19	14	TRBJ1-5	NA	NA	TGTGCCAGTAGTATAGTTTCGGGCAATCAGCCCCAGCATTTT	CASSIVSGNQPQHF
TRBV4-3	15	TRBJ1-1	NA	TRBD1	TGCGCCAGCAGCCAAGGGGTACGGACAGGGCCTAAAGCTTTCTTT	CASSQGVRTGPKAFF
TRBV5-1	15	TRBJ1-2	few	NA	TGCGCCAGCAGCTGGGAGCAAGGAGCTAACTATGGCTACACCTTC	CASSWEQGANYGYTF
TRBV4-2	15	TRBJ1-2	NA	TRBD1	TGTGCCAGCAGCCAAGAAGGGACAGGGATCTATGGCTACACCTTC	CASSQEGTGIYGYTF
TRBV4-1	14	TRBJ2-5	NA	NA	TGCGCCAGCAGCCCGTCGGGGTCGAGGGAGACCCAGTACTTC	CASSPSGSRETQYF
TRBV24-1	15	TRBJ1-4	once	NA	TGTGCCACCAGTGGGGCGGGCAGCCTTAATGAAAAACTGTTTTTT	CATSGAGSLNEKLFF
TRBV7-2	16	TRBJ2-5	NA	TRBD1	TGTGCCAGCAGCGTCGGGACAGGGGTTGTCGGTGAGACCCAGTACTTC	CASSVGTGVVGETQYF
TRBV7-8	15	TRBJ2-2	NA	TRBD1	TGTGCCAGCAGCCTGGACAGGCCGCCCACCGGGGAGCTGTTTTTT	CASSLDRPPTGELFF
TRBV29-1	13	TRBJ2-3	NA	NA	TGCAGCGCCGGTGGGGGGGCTCGAGATACGCAGTATTTT	CSAGGGARDTQYF
TRBV27	17	TRBJ2-3	NA	TRBD1	TGTGCCAGCAGCCATTCGGGACAGGGGGGATTCACAGATACGCAGTATTTT	CASSHSGQGGFTDTQYF
TRBV5-1	14	TRBJ2-5	NA	NA	TGCGCCAGCAGCCAGAACAGGGGGGGAGAGACCCAGTACTTC	CASSQNRGGETQYF
TRBV2	15	TRBJ1-3	once	NA	TGTGCCAGCAGTTTGGACACTGCCTCTGGAAACACCATATATTTT	CASSLDTASGNTIYF